Sequencing of this T cell receptor beta chain was carried out in a study of blood T cell repertoires in COVID-19. About the research overall: COVID-19 samples from acute and convalescent phases originated in the United States, Italy and Spain. The cDNA or gDNA used as material had been derived from T cells, B-cell-depleted T cells, or PBMCs.

The CDR3 sequence is 14 residues long. Germline-derived CDR1 and CDR2 are LGHDT and YNNKEL (reference sequence). Between the trimmed V and J ends, which lost 1 base and 0 bases, there was a span of 4 bases. In this sample, this clone turned up once. As processed by the authors: Amplification with reference gene primers provided the estimates of nucleated cell counts. Some clones are missing from TCRdb's copy, which holds only in-frame ones; the method was immunoSEQ multiplex PCR. V, J and clone size derive from that table, while D and trimming were established from the DNA sequence. Of a few hundred thousand clones in the sample, roughly 86% were seen once.

This TCR was sampled from a woman aged 30 to 39 with acute or convalescent COVID-19. The chain uses TRBV3-1 (or the pseudogene TRBV3-2) and TRBJ2-4; D unclear. The sequenced sample was peripheral blood. CDR3 residues: CASSQVQAKNIQYF. As DNA, the CDR3 is TGTGCCAGCAGCCAAGTTCAAGCCAAAAACATTCAGTACTTC.